This T cell receptor beta chain was observed in a study of blood T cell repertoires in COVID-19. During active infection, Seattle patients enrolled and were then monitored through disease. Per the original data handling: Amplification of reference gene primers was used by the study to estimate nucleated cell counts. Method: immunoSEQ multiplex PCR; TCRdb's copy keeps in-frame clones and lacks some. Clone size and the V and J calls come from that table; the DNA yielded D and trimming. This sample has 95,000 to 150,000 clones, with about four fifths found just once. The TCR originated in a young man with COVID-19, enrolled during active disease. Sequencing used peripheral blood.

CDR3 nucleotide sequence: TGTGCCAGCAGCTTCCAAGACAGACCCACAGATACGCAGTATTTT. Protein sequence: CASSFQDRPTDTQYF. The chain recombines TRBV5-4 with TRBJ2-3; D might be TRBD1 (5 bases). Trimming cost V 2 bases and J 2 bases, with 12 bases left between them. Germline CDR1 and CDR2: SGHNT and YYREEE (reference sequence). This CDR3 region has 15 residues.